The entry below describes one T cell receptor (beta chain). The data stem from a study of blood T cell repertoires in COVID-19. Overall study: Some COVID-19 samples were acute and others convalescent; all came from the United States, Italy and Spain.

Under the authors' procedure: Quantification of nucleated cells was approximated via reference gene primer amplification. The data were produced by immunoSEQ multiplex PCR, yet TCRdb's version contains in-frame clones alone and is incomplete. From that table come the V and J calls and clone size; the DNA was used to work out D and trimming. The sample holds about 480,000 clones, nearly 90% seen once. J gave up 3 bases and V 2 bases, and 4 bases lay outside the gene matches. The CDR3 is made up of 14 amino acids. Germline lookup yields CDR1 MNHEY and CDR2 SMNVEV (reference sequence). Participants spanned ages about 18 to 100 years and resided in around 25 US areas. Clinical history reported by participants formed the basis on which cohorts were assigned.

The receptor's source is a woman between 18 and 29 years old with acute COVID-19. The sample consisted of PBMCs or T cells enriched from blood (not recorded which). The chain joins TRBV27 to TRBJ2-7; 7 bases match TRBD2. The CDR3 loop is CASSLRGEDYEQYF. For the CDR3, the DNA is TGTGCCAGCAGTTTACGGGGGGAGGACTACGAGCAGTACTTC.